A selection of T cell receptor beta chains follows, all from one sample in a study of blood T cell repertoires in COVID-19. Some clones are missing from TCRdb's copy, which holds only in-frame ones; the method was immunoSEQ multiplex PCR. Of around 46,000 clones listed, 80% to 90% were seen once; the top ten hold around 32%. The specimen was peripheral blood. These receptor sequences come from a woman aged 80 or older with COVID-19, enrolled during active disease. CDR3s include the opening cysteine and the closing phenylalanine or tryptophan. A D gene is named only where the DNA matches it firmly. The size of a clone is reported for some rows only, either as once, few or many, or as a class for expanded clones.

abundance: -; j_gene: TRBJ2-3; v_gene: TRBV7-8; d_gene: TRBD2; CDR3nt: TGTGCCAGCAGCTTAGGACTAGCGGAGGGCACAGATACGCAGTATTTT; CDR3aa: CASSLGLAEGTDTQYF
abundance: -; j_gene: TRBJ2-1; v_gene: TRBV7-2; d_gene: -; CDR3nt: TGTGCCAGCAGCTTGGCTTATCTAGCACATGAGCAGTTCTTC; CDR3aa: CASSLAYLAHEQFF
abundance: -; j_gene: TRBJ2-3; v_gene: TRBV5-4; d_gene: TRBD1; CDR3nt: TGTGCCAGCAGCTTGGCTGGACAGGGACGGACAGATACGCAGTATTTT; CDR3aa: CASSLAGQGRTDTQYF
abundance: -; j_gene: TRBJ2-7; v_gene: TRBV13; d_gene: -; CDR3nt: TGTGCCAGCAGCCATAACCCGGGCGAGCAGTACTTC; CDR3aa: CASSHNPGEQYF
abundance: -; j_gene: TRBJ2-7; v_gene: TRBV27; d_gene: -; CDR3nt: TGTGCCAGCAGTTTCCTGGGCAGGGGATCCTACGAGCAGTACTTC; CDR3aa: CASSFLGRGSYEQYF
abundance: -; j_gene: TRBJ2-1; v_gene: TRBV13; d_gene: TRBD2; CDR3nt: TGTGCCAGCAGCTTTTGGACTAGCGGATACAATGAGCAGTTCTTC; CDR3aa: CASSFWTSGYNEQFF
abundance: -; j_gene: TRBJ1-1; v_gene: TRBV18; d_gene: TRBD1; CDR3nt: TGTGCCAGCTCACCCGGGACAGGGGCGGACACTGAAGCTTTCTTT; CDR3aa: CASSPGTGADTEAFF
abundance: once; j_gene: TRBJ2-3; v_gene: TRBV9; d_gene: TRBD1; CDR3nt: TGTGCCAGCAGCGGGAGGACAGGAGGCACAGATACGCAGTATTTT; CDR3aa: CASSGRTGGTDTQYF
abundance: -; j_gene: TRBJ2-3; v_gene: TRBV6-2/TRBV6-3; d_gene: TRBD2; CDR3nt: TGTGCCAGCAGCCGGACTAGCGGGGGCGGAACAGATACGCAGTATTTT; CDR3aa: CASSRTSGGGTDTQYF
abundance: -; j_gene: TRBJ2-3; v_gene: TRBV24-1; d_gene: TRBD1; CDR3nt: TGTGCCACCAGTGATCCTGGACAGGGTGGGGGCACAGATACGCAGTATTTT; CDR3aa: CATSDPGQGGGTDTQYF
abundance: -; j_gene: TRBJ2-7; v_gene: TRBV28; d_gene: -; CDR3nt: TGTGCCAGCGAGGGAGGCCATGCCTACGAGCAGTACTTC; CDR3aa: CASEGGHAYEQYF
abundance: -; j_gene: TRBJ1-1; v_gene: TRBV7-9; d_gene: -; CDR3nt: TGTGCCAACAAAAGGGGAGGGGACACTGAAGCTTTCTTT; CDR3aa: CANKRGGDTEAFF
abundance: -; j_gene: TRBJ1-5; v_gene: TRBV5-3; d_gene: -; CDR3nt: TGTGCCAGAAGCGCGGGAGGGTTTTTTGTTACTCTGGACAATCAGCCCCAGCATTTT; CDR3aa: CARSAGGFFVTLDNQPQHF
abundance: -; j_gene: TRBJ1-2; v_gene: TRBV7-3; d_gene: TRBD1; CDR3nt: TGTGCCAGCAGCCCGGACAGGAACTATGGCTACACCTTC; CDR3aa: CASSPDRNYGYTF
abundance: -; j_gene: TRBJ2-5; v_gene: TRBV5-1; d_gene: -; CDR3nt: TGCGCCAGCAGAGCCAACCCGGGGGAAGAGACCCAGTACTTC; CDR3aa: CASRANPGEETQYF
abundance: -; j_gene: TRBJ1-2; v_gene: TRBV6-2/TRBV6-3; d_gene: TRBD1; CDR3nt: TGTGCCAGCAGTTACGTGACAGGGCCCTATGGCTACACCTTC; CDR3aa: CASSYVTGPYGYTF
abundance: -; j_gene: TRBJ2-5; v_gene: TRBV5-1; d_gene: -; CDR3nt: TGCGCCAGCAGCTTGGAGGGGGTGGGAGAGACCCAGTACTTC; CDR3aa: CASSLEGVGETQYF
abundance: -; j_gene: TRBJ1-2; v_gene: TRBV6-5; d_gene: -; CDR3nt: TGTGCCAGCAGTTATCAGGTCCCGGGGTATGGCTACACCTTC; CDR3aa: CASSYQVPGYGYTF
abundance: -; j_gene: TRBJ2-7; v_gene: TRBV7-2; d_gene: TRBD1; CDR3nt: TGTGCCAGCAGCTTAGGACCCACCAGGGGGCGGTGGGAGCAGTACTTC; CDR3aa: CASSLGPTRGRWEQYF
abundance: -; j_gene: TRBJ1-1; v_gene: TRBV5-1; d_gene: -; CDR3nt: TGCGCCAGCAGCTTTATCGGGGGGCATGGGAACACTGAAGCTTTCTTT; CDR3aa: CASSFIGGHGNTEAFF
abundance: few; j_gene: TRBJ2-3; v_gene: TRBV28; d_gene: TRBD2; CDR3nt: TGTGCCAGCAGTCCCGGACTAGCGACGGATACGCAGTATTTT; CDR3aa: CASSPGLATDTQYF
abundance: -; j_gene: TRBJ1-4; v_gene: TRBV19; d_gene: -; CDR3nt: TGTGCCAGTAGAGGAGGAGGTGAAAAACTGTTTTTT; CDR3aa: CASRGGGEKLFF
abundance: few; j_gene: TRBJ2-7; v_gene: TRBV12-2; d_gene: -; CDR3nt: TGTGCAAGTCGCCCCGGGACAGGGGACTACATGTGGTACTTC; CDR3aa: CASRPGTGDYMWYF
abundance: -; j_gene: TRBJ2-5; v_gene: TRBV12-3/TRBV12-4; d_gene: TRBD2; CDR3nt: TGTGCCAGCAGTTTTGGCGGGGAGGGGACCCAGTACTTC; CDR3aa: CASSFGGEGTQYF
abundance: -; j_gene: TRBJ1-1; v_gene: TRBV7-9; d_gene: -; CDR3nt: TGTGCCAGCAGCTTATTAACTGAAGCTTTCTTT; CDR3aa: CASSLLTEAFF
abundance: -; j_gene: TRBJ1-2; v_gene: TRBV6-5; d_gene: -; CDR3nt: TGTGCCAGCAGTTCATTCCTTGGTCTAGCTAACTATGGCTACACCTTC; CDR3aa: CASSSFLGLANYGYTF
abundance: once; j_gene: TRBJ2-3; v_gene: TRBV21-1; d_gene: -; CDR3nt: TGTGCCAGCAGCAAAGCGCTTTTGGCTAGGCCAGATACGCAGTATTTT; CDR3aa: CASSKALLARPDTQYF
abundance: -; j_gene: TRBJ2-3; v_gene: TRBV9; d_gene: TRBD1; CDR3nt: TGTGCCAGCAGCGCCCGACAGGGGTTGGGCACAGATACGCAGTATTTT; CDR3aa: CASSARQGLGTDTQYF
abundance: -; j_gene: TRBJ2-5; v_gene: TRBV11-2; d_gene: -; CDR3nt: TGTGCCAGCAGCTTAAGTGCTTCCCGGGAGACCCAGTACTTC; CDR3aa: CASSLSASRETQYF
abundance: -; j_gene: TRBJ2-5; v_gene: TRBV13; d_gene: TRBD2; CDR3nt: TGTGCCAGCAGACCGATACTAGCGGGGCAAGAGACCCAGTACTTC; CDR3aa: CASRPILAGQETQYF
abundance: -; j_gene: TRBJ1-2; v_gene: TRBV4-1; d_gene: -; CDR3nt: TGCGCCAGCAGCCGAAACCTAGGGGAGGGAGGCTATGGCTACACCTTC; CDR3aa: CASSRNLGEGGYGYTF
abundance: -; j_gene: TRBJ2-3; v_gene: TRBV18; d_gene: TRBD2; CDR3nt: TGTGCCAGCACCTTAGCGGGAGGTAGACCTACTAGCACAGATACGCAGTATTTT; CDR3aa: CASTLAGGRPTSTDTQYF
abundance: -; j_gene: TRBJ1-2; v_gene: TRBV7-9; d_gene: -; CDR3nt: TGTGCCAGCAGCTCCCGGGAGGTGGGGGACTATGGCTACACCTTC; CDR3aa: CASSSREVGDYGYTF
abundance: -; j_gene: TRBJ1-1; v_gene: TRBV27; d_gene: -; CDR3nt: TGTGCCAGCAGTCTTTTTACAACAGGGACCGAAGCTTTCTTT; CDR3aa: CASSLFTTGTEAFF
abundance: -; j_gene: TRBJ2-2; v_gene: TRBV5-1; d_gene: TRBD1; CDR3nt: TGCGCCAGCAGCGCGGGACAGGGATCGAACACCGGGGAGCTGTTTTTT; CDR3aa: CASSAGQGSNTGELFF
abundance: -; j_gene: TRBJ2-3; v_gene: TRBV7-3; d_gene: TRBD1; CDR3nt: TGTGCCAGCAGCTTAACAAGGGCAGGGGGCGCGGGAGATACGCAGTATTTT; CDR3aa: CASSLTRAGGAGDTQYF
abundance: -; j_gene: TRBJ2-7; v_gene: TRBV3-1/TRBV3-2; d_gene: -; CDR3nt: TGTGCCAGCAGCCTACTATCCTACGAGCAGTACTTC; CDR3aa: CASSLLSYEQYF
abundance: -; j_gene: TRBJ2-2; v_gene: TRBV3-1/TRBV3-2; d_gene: TRBD2; CDR3nt: TGTGCCAGCAGCCAAGGTCGGGGGGTTCGGCACACCGGGGAGCTGTTTTTT; CDR3aa: CASSQGRGVRHTGELFF
abundance: -; j_gene: TRBJ1-6; v_gene: TRBV5-4; d_gene: TRBD1; CDR3nt: TGTGCCAGCAGCCAGACAGGGGGGAGTTCACCCCTCCACTTT; CDR3aa: CASSQTGGSSPLHF
abundance: -; j_gene: TRBJ2-7; v_gene: TRBV25-1; d_gene: TRBD1; CDR3nt: TGTGCCAGCAGTGGACCGGGACAGTTTAACTCCTACGAGCAGTACTTC; CDR3aa: CASSGPGQFNSYEQYF
abundance: once; j_gene: TRBJ2-2; v_gene: TRBV6-5; d_gene: -; CDR3nt: TGTGCCAGCAGGCTCCTCGAGGACACCGGGGAGCTGTTTTTT; CDR3aa: CASRLLEDTGELFF